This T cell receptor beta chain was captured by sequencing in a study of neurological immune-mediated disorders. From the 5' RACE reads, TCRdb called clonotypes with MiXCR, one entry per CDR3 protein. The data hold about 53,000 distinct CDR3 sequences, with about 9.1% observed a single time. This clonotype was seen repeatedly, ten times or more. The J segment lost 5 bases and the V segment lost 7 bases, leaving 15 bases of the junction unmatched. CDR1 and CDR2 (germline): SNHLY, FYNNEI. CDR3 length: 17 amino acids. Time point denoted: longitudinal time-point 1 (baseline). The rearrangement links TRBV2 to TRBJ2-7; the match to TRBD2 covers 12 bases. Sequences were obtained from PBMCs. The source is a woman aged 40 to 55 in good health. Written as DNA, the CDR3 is TGTGCCAGCATATTTACTAGCGGGGGGAGATCCCTCCACGAGCAGTACTTC. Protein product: CASIFTSGGRSLHEQYF.